This is a list of T cell receptor beta chains from one sample in a study of CD8 T cells in Susac syndrome. TCRdb reprocessed the immunoSEQ multiplex PCR reads with MiXCR, giving one entry per CDR3 protein. The sample consists of under 200,000 distinct CDR3 sequences, 94% of them appearing once. The material sequenced was CD4+ T cells from PBMCs. Receptors originate from a human donor with Susac syndrome. Each CDR3 is given with its conserved first and last residue.

CASSSPRGGSVYTF TRBJ1-2 TRBV6-5
CAWTTPGGTEAFF TRBJ1-1 TRBV30
CSAIDRTGPQHF TRBJ1-5 TRBV20-1
CASSVEERISGTQYF TRBJ2-5 TRBV9
CASSQGSGQWTNEKLFF TRBJ1-4 TRBV4-3
CSAKRTANNQPQHF TRBJ1-5 TRBV20-1
CASRPLTGPNEKLFF TRBJ1-4 TRBV27
CSVASTGLTGELFF TRBJ2-2 TRBV29-1
CASSYHRDNNQPQHF TRBJ1-5 TRBV6-6
CASSGQGNYGYTF TRBJ1-2 TRBV2
CASSQDSGGEFF TRBJ2-1 TRBV3-1
CASSSGLAPYEQYF TRBJ2-7 TRBV12-3/TRBV12-4
CASSRPRQGDAGELFF TRBJ2-2 TRBV4-1
CASKQALDYEQYF TRBJ2-7 TRBV6-5
CASSSKTGAETEAFF TRBJ1-1 TRBV5-4
CASSYADRAYEQYF TRBJ2-7 TRBV6-5
CASSVDTGRSYNEQFF TRBJ2-1 TRBV9
CSVGRILYQETQYF TRBJ2-5 TRBV29-1
CASSFVTAGLEAFF TRBJ1-1 TRBV7-9
CASSDGANVLTF TRBJ2-6 TRBV19
CASSLRSLAGGNEQFF TRBJ2-1 TRBV7-3
CASSPRWPGGEKLFF TRBJ1-4 TRBV4-3
CSVGTESGGYTF TRBJ1-2 TRBV29-1
CSFRDFPNEQFF TRBJ2-1 TRBV29-1
CASSQGAAGANVLTF TRBJ2-6 TRBV5-1
CASNPDSYGYTF TRBJ1-2 TRBV2
CASSLDSPSYEQYF TRBJ2-7 TRBV5-1
CASSYSQTGGGYTF TRBJ1-2 TRBV6-6
CSASYLGGSEAFF TRBJ1-1 TRBV20-1
CSVAGVSGEQYF TRBJ2-7 TRBV29-1
CATSPGASYSYNEQFF TRBJ2-1 TRBV15
CASSPPRGPPYEQYF TRBJ2-7 TRBV7-9
CASSLRGGYGYTF TRBJ1-2 TRBV27
CASSPFGQNSPLHF TRBJ1-6 TRBV12-3/TRBV12-4
CASSLKPSGTQFF TRBJ2-1 TRBV5-6
CASSLMPGTGNTIYF TRBJ1-3 TRBV7-6
CASSLIGTFPMTF TRBJ2-6 TRBV6-5
CASSGAGDLYYNSPLHF TRBJ1-6 TRBV2
CASSLTQTGELFF TRBJ2-2 TRBV5-1
CASSPPSEDTQYF TRBJ2-3 TRBV7-2